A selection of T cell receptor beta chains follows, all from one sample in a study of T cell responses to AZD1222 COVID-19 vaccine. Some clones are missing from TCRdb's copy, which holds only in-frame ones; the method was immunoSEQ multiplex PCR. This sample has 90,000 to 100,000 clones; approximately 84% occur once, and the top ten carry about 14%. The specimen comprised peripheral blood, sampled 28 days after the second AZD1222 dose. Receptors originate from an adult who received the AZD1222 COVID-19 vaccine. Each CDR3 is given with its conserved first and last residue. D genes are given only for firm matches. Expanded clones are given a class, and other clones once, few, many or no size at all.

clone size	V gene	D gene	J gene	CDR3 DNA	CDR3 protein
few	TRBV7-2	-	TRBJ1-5	TGTGCCAGCAGCTTGGACGGTAGGAACAATCAGCCCCAGCATTTT	CASSLDGRNNQPQHF
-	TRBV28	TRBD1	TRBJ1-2	TGTGCCAGCAGTCGACAGGGGACTAACTATGGCTACACCTTC	CASSRQGTNYGYTF
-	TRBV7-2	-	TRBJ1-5	TGTGCCAGCAGCTTAAAATCTTATAGCAATCAGCCCCAGCATTTT	CASSLKSYSNQPQHF
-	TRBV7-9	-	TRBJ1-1	TGTGCCAGCAGCTTAATAGTAAACACTGAAGCTTTCTTT	CASSLIVNTEAFF
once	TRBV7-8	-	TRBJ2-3	TGTGCCAGCAGCTTACAGCCATTAAGGGACACAGATACGCAGTATTTT	CASSLQPLRDTDTQYF
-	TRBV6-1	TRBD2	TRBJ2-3	TGTGCCAGCAGTGAATACGATGGGGGGGGAACAGATACGCAGTATTTT	CASSEYDGGGTDTQYF
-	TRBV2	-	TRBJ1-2	TGTGCCAGCACCATCCAGGGGATCAACTATGGCTACACCTTC	CASTIQGINYGYTF
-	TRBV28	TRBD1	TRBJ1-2	TGTGCCAGCACCCGGACAGGGGGCCGTAGGCTCTATGGCTACACCTTC	CASTRTGGRRLYGYTF
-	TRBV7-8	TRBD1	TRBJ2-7	TGTGCCAGCAGCTTAGGACAGGGCCTTGGTTACGAGCAGTACTTC	CASSLGQGLGYEQYF
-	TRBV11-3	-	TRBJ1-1	TGTGCCAGCAGCCCTGGGGGCCCTGAAGCTTTCTTT	CASSPGGPEAFF
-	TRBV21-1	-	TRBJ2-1	TGTGCCAGCAGCAAAAGGAAAGGAGAGGGATACAATGAGCAGTTCTTC	CASSKRKGEGYNEQFF
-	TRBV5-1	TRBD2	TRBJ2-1	TGCGCCAGCAGCTTAGGACTAGCCGGGGGTAGTAATGAGCAGTTCTTC	CASSLGLAGGSNEQFF